Sequencing of this T cell receptor (beta chain) was carried out in a study of regulatory T cells in long-lasting Graves disease. Study context: To qualify as persistent, Graves' disease required over 5 years of antithyroid drugs with positive TSH receptor antibodies. General observations from the study: TCR diversity in persistent Graves' patients was below that of newly diagnosed ones. Preferential use of TRBV28, TRBJ1-2 and TRBJ2-5 was seen in persistent disease.

Libraries of TCR beta came from iRepertoire HTBI primers plus Arm-PCR of CDR3 regions. MiXCR, run by TCRdb on the multiplex PCR reads, gives a single entry per CDR3 protein. The sample includes fewer than 400,000 distinct CDR3 sequences, 20% of them seen just once. With 2 bases removed from V and 0 bases from J, the gap between germline ends came to 11 bases. The CDR3 runs 17 residues. CDR1 is MNHEY, CDR2 SVGAGI, per germline. There are a few counts of this clonotype. Its matching antigen is unknown. Specified time point: persistent/refractory GD, antithyroid drugs over 5 years with positive TRAb. Extracted RNA from PBMCs served as the source of the TCR library. Roughly 10-milliliter peripheral blood samples went into EDTA tubes.

The sequence was obtained from a female donor with Graves disease. Sequenced material: peripheral blood mononuclear cells (PBMCs), taken when the disease was refractory, from a patient treated with antithyroid drugs. The rearrangement joins TRBV6-5 to TRBJ2-6, with TRBD1 as a possible D gene (6 bases). CDR3: CASSYLTGASGANVLTF. In DNA form, the CDR3 reads TGTGCCAGCAGTTACCTGACAGGCGCCTCTGGGGCCAACGTCCTGACTTTC.